The text below deals with one T cell receptor (beta chain). Its antigen is not identified. The sample is drawn from a study of T cell responses to AZD1222 COVID-19 vaccine. About the research overall: Second-dose schedules of about 4 or about 12 weeks were combined.

Points from the study as a whole: Baseline seropositives among AZD1222 recipients totaled only 5 to 7. Spike-spanning, vaccine-associated CD4 TCRs were dominant at 160-218 and 743-854. Following two doses of AZD1222, Spike-specific TCR breadth and depth rose.

The table came from immunoSEQ multiplex PCR; TCRdb's copy has only in-frame clones and leaves some out. Of about 120,000 clones listed, 88% are singletons. The CDR3 is 13 amino acids. Germline CDR1 LNHDA, CDR2 SQIVND (reference sequence). Trimming took off 10 bases at V and 8 bases at J, with 17 bases between the two ends. The TCR sequence derives from an adult in good health. This chain uses TRBV19 with TRBJ1-4; D is possibly TRBD1 (6 bases). The material was peripheral blood, obtained on day 0 of AZD1222 vaccination. CDR3 sequence reads: CATRQVSGEKLFF. In nucleotides, the CDR3 is TGTGCCACCAGACAGGTTTCGGGAGAAAAACTGTTTTTT.